This T cell receptor (beta chain) was sequenced during a study of PD-1 blockade in mismatch repair-deficient tumors (dated by TCRdb to about 2017). Background on the whole study: Between late 2013 and September 2016, the trial enrolled over 80 consecutive patients with approximately twelve mismatch repair-deficient cancer types, every one of whom had been previously treated and was progressing. Deep sequencing of TCR CDR3 regions was used to track tumor-associated T cell clones in peripheral blood of patients responding to PD-1 blockade.

Library construction relied on the immunoSEQ multiplex PCR assay. This is the immuneACCESS table as TCRdb keeps it, with only in-frame sequences that have V and J called. A part of the clones is gone; compared with another copy, unresolved V genes explain less than half, and the rest is unexplained. This sample holds some 26,000 clones; approximately 83% were observed only once. The ten most abundant clones make up 20% to 25% of the sample. There are 13 amino acids in the CDR3, from cysteine to phenylalanine inclusive. The only DNA kept is the CDR3, 39 bases in frame from the first base. From the germline V gene (reference sequence), CDR1 is SGHKS and CDR2 is YYEKEE. V and J lose 4 bases and 5 bases, and a span of 12 bases separates them. Points the paper makes about the study in general: Rapid expansion after pembrolizumab followed by contraction, generally before radiologic responses, was shown by tumor-resident clones, which were often undetectable in blood before treatment.

The sample's time point label, in plain terms: peripheral blood 12 weeks after first pembrolizumab dose. For each enrolled patient, mismatch repair deficiency was established using either polymerase chain reaction or immunohistochemistry. TCR sequencing was carried out for three patients who responded to pembrolizumab therapy. Pembrolizumab PD-1 blockade was prospectively tested in advanced mismatch repair-deficient cancers, regardless of tissue of origin, in the phase II trial. Serial peripheral blood T cell samples were collected before and at multiple times after starting PD-1 blockade. Blood sampling times were reported as weeks after the first pembrolizumab dose. This clone was detected only once. No antigen is known for it. No much larger clone is present one base from it, and per-base qualities are unavailable.

The clonotype originates from an adult with mismatch repair-deficient cancer. The chain joins TRBV5-5 to TRBJ2-5; tentative D gene TRBD1, with 6 bases matching. The material was peripheral blood, obtained 12 weeks after starting pembrolizumab. The CDR3 region: CASSQQGGETQYF. The nucleotides read TGTGCCAGCAGCCAACAGGGCGGGGAGACCCAGTACTTC.